The 2 T cell receptor beta chains given below trace back to one sample, sequenced in a study of T cells in Graves' hyperthyroidism and ophthalmopathy. TCR beta CDR3 sequences were amplified from RNA transcripts. HTBI primers were used for first-round RT-PCR of the TCR CDR3. TCRdb called the multiplex PCR reads again in MiXCR, with one record for every CDR3 protein. The table lists 450,000 to 600,000 distinct CDR3 sequences, about 14% of them singletons. Material for sequencing was blood. The receptors were gathered from a woman in her forties with Graves' hyperthyroidism.

This clonotype was recorded at least ten times. The J gene is TRBJ2-7, the V gene TRBV19; 7 bases map to TRBD2. After removal of 5 bases from V and 5 bases from J, the junction contained 9 bases not matched to a gene. From germline, CDR1 is LNHDA and CDR2 SQIVND (reference sequence). The CDR3 runs 14 residues. The CDR3 reads CASSVTGGSNEQYF. The DNA of the CDR3 is TGTGCCAGTAGTGTGACTGGCGGGAGTAACGAGCAGTACTTC.

This clonotype was recorded at least ten times. The genes are TRBV3-1 and TRBJ2-7; unclear D gene. Trimming removed 0 bases from V and 5 bases from J, with 14 bases in between. The CDR3 has 15 residues. CDR1 LGHDT and CDR2 YNNKEL come from the germline V gene (reference sequence). Written as DNA, the CDR3 is TGTGCCAGCAGCCAAGATATGAGTTGGAAACACGAGCAGTACTTC. Translated: CASSQDMSWKHEQYF.